This TCR beta chain is drawn from a study of T cell changes during pregnancy in multiple sclerosis. V lost 2 bases, J lost 5 bases, and 8 bases stayed unmatched. CDR3 size: 15 residues. Germline CDR1 is SGDLS and CDR2 is YYNGEE. Produced via immunoSEQ multiplex PCR; TCRdb's table is partial and in-frame only. The sample shows about 120,000 clones, 90% to 95% of them seen only once. The TCR was taken from a female donor with multiple sclerosis, enrolled in a pregnancy study. The sequenced sample was peripheral blood, obtained before pregnancy. This chain joins TRBV9 and TRBJ2-5; 8 bases align to TRBD1. The CDR3 reads CASSVGQGTSETQYF. For the CDR3, the DNA is TGTGCCAGCAGCGTCGGACAGGGAACGTCGGAGACCCAGTACTTC.